The clone carrying this TCR beta chain was observed once. In assigning cohorts, the study relied on participant-reported clinical history. Trimming shortened V by 6 bases and J by 4 bases, and 22 bases separated the two germline ends. Germline lookup yields CDR1 SGHVS and CDR2 FQNEAQ. This CDR3 is 17 amino acids long. This entry is derived from a study of blood T cell repertoires in COVID-19. Here immunoSEQ multiplex PCR was the method, and the copy in TCRdb shows in-frame clones only, minus some. The repertoire consists of about 200,000 clones, with 65% to 90% occurring once and the leading ten covering 3% to 4%.

The V and J genes are TRBV7-8 and TRBJ1-3, with D perhaps matching TRBD1 (6 bases). Sample: PBMCs or T cells enriched from blood (not recorded which). The clonotype was recovered from a woman aged 35 to 49 with acute COVID-19. CDR3 region: CASRKGGDPGSGNTIYF. CDR3 nucleotide sequence: TGTGCCAGCAGGAAAGGGGGGGACCCCGGGTCCGGAAACACCATATATTTT.